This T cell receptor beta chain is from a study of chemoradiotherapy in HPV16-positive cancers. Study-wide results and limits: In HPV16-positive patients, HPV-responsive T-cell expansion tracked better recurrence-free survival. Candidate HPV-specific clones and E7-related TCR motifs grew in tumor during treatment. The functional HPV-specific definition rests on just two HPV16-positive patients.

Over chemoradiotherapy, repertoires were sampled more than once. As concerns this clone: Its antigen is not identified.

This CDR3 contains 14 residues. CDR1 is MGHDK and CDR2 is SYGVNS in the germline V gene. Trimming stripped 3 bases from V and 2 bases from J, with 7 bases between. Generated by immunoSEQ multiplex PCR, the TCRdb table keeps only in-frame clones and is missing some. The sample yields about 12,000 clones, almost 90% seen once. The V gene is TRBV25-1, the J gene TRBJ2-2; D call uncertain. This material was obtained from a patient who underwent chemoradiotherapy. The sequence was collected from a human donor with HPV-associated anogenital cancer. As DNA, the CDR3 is TGTGCCAGCAGTGATCCAGTTAACACCGGGGAGCTGTTTTTT. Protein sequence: CASSDPVNTGELFF.